This record looks at one T cell receptor (beta chain) sequence and its context. At one end, the junction sequence differs from germline, possibly due to a read error. TEMRA cells were FACS-enriched, with CD8+ and CD4+ T cells isolated negatively. These data originate in a study of CD8 T cells in Susac syndrome. Random hexamers were used to reverse transcribe the RNA input (roughly 0.5 to 1 ug). Amplification of TCR beta CDR3 was carried out by immunoSEQ multiplex PCR, which covered 54 Vbeta and 13 Jbeta segments. TCRdb re-analysed the immunoSEQ multiplex PCR reads in MiXCR, keeping a single row per CDR3 protein. The data hold some 120,000 distinct CDR3 sequences, with approximately 93% observed a single time. This CDR3 is built from 17 residues. Germline CDR1 reads SGHVS; CDR2 reads FNYEAQ.

What was sequenced was CD8+ T cells from PBMCs. The V and J genes are TRBV7-6 and TRBJ2-1; 12 positions match TRBD2. The clonotype originates from a human donor with multiple sclerosis. Written as DNA, the CDR3 is TGTGCCAGCAGCGTAGCCCCGACTAGCGGGAGTTTCAATGAGCAGTTCTTC. Translating gives CASSVAPTSGSFNEQFF.